This T cell receptor (beta chain) comes out of a study of beta chain features in type 1 diabetes. Points on this clone: Its cognate antigen is unknown.

Expressed TCRB transcripts were sequenced because the isolated RNA had all been reverse transcribed beforehand. This table comes from immunoSEQ multiplex PCR, and its TCRdb copy is limited to in-frame clones, with some not included. The data contain around 600,000 clones, around an eighth of them singletons. General study results and limits: Cells with high TCR expression could be over-represented when cDNA is sequenced. Patients with Type 1 diabetes showed moderately but significantly shorter TCRB CDR3s in all four CD4+ subsets.

This receptor was obtained from a man aged 30-40 years with type 1 diabetes. What was sequenced was naive CD4+ T cells from blood.

Here the CDR3 reads CASSGEGGGSAQHF. DNA for the CDR3: TGTGCCAGCAGCGGAGAAGGGGGAGGATCGGCCCAGCATTTT. V is TRBV2 and J is TRBJ1-5; maybe TRBD1 (6 bases). Germline V gives CDR1 SNHLY, CDR2 FYNNEI. Trimming pared 6 bases from V and 11 bases from J, leaving 20 bases between. CDR3 size: 14 residues.